The T cell receptor (beta chain) under discussion was sequenced for a study of tumor and adjacent non-tumor tissue in lung cancer. A modified ARM-PCR protocol with three rounds of nested PCR amplified TCRbeta. MiXCR was run by TCRdb on the multiplex PCR reads, yielding one entry per CDR3 protein. The repertoire consists of approximately 75,000 distinct CDR3 sequences, with under 85% occurring once and the leading ten covering over 9.5%. Germline V lookup: CDR1 SGHRS, CDR2 YFSETQ. The length of the CDR3 is 15 residues. The template was RNA from unsorted bulk tissue. This clonotype was found once. A much larger clone differs from this one at a single base, so this may be a read error.

Sequenced material: lung tumor tissue. This TCR derives from a woman aged 50 to 60 with non-small cell lung cancer. The chain has TRBV5-1 and TRBJ2-1; 7 bases agree with TRBD1. The CDR3, as DNA: TGCTCCAGCCGCTCGAGGACAGGCCCCTACAATGAGCAGTTCTTC. Amino acid sequence: CSSRSRTGPYNEQFF.